These T cell receptor beta chains were read from a single sample in a study of early T cells in non-severe SARS-CoV-2 infection. One entry per CDR3 protein, called by TCRdb with MiXCR from the 5' RACE reads. The sample yields 45,000 to 60,000 distinct CDR3 sequences, roughly 8.4% seen once. Material: whole blood. The origin of the receptors is an adult who was a healthcare worker with PCR-confirmed SARS-CoV-2 infection or an uninfected control (not recorded which). Both conserved end residues are part of each CDR3.

16 | TRBJ1-6 | TRBV28 | CASSLISGSYNSPLHF
13 | TRBJ1-2 | TRBV5-1 | CASSLAGFSGYTF
15 | TRBJ2-7 | TRBV28 | CASSTTGTGSYEQYF
15 | TRBJ2-3 | TRBV4-1 | CASSQAGGRTDTQYF
13 | TRBJ1-1 | TRBV20-1 | CSASVTGGTEAFF
18 | TRBJ2-1 | TRBV11-1 | CASSLGPFPAGGYNEQFF
16 | TRBJ2-7 | TRBV6-1 | CASSELADTFAYEQYF
16 | TRBJ2-1 | TRBV13 | CASSSTGVSSYNEQFF
18 | TRBJ1-1 | TRBV7-9 | CASSLDWRQATPNTEAFF
11 | TRBJ1-6 | TRBV6-1 | CASYSNSPLHF
16 | TRBJ1-5 | TRBV28 | CASSLETLYSNQPQHF
15 | TRBJ1-1 | TRBV5-5 | CASSSLGTANTEAFF
16 | TRBJ2-1 | TRBV7-9 | CASSYQGASSYNEQFF
15 | TRBJ1-2 | TRBV5-1 | CASSTDSGYSYGYTF
17 | TRBJ2-3 | TRBV7-6 | CASSSIRQGRSTDTQYF
18 | TRBJ2-6 | TRBV7-9 | CASSSSGQGPSGANVLTF
15 | TRBJ2-3 | TRBV30 | CAWSLAGVHTDTQYF
17 | TRBJ1-6 | TRBV25-1 | CASTKGQVPPRDSPLHF
16 | TRBJ1-2 | TRBV7-9 | CASSLPTPGSSYGYTF
15 | TRBJ2-1 | TRBV10-3 | CAISVSSGRYNEQFF
13 | TRBJ2-7 | TRBV20-1 | CSASRQTAYEQYF
16 | TRBJ1-1 | TRBV7-2 | CASSLIYGSGNTEAFF
14 | TRBJ2-7 | TRBV9 | CASSVAPVSYEQYF
15 | TRBJ2-1 | TRBV5-1 | CASSFSGRIGHEQFF
18 | TRBJ2-7 | TRBV28 | CASLETSGRGRVTYEQYF
15 | TRBJ2-5 | TRBV14 | CASSPLLAGVETQYF
13 | TRBJ2-3 | TRBV12-3/TRBV12-4 | CASSFLGTDTQYF
15 | TRBJ2-3 | TRBV2 | CASTKTSGFTDTQYF
14 | TRBJ1-4 | TRBV7-9 | CASSLQGTNEKLFF
16 | TRBJ2-1 | TRBV24-1 | CATRVPPGLGIGEQFF
14 | TRBJ2-2 | TRBV28 | CATGGFSNTGELFF
13 | TRBJ2-3 | TRBV9 | CASSVINADTQYF
15 | TRBJ2-1 | TRBV7-9 | CASSLTTEPYNEQFF
16 | TRBJ2-7 | TRBV28 | CASSPSGTGGEYEQYF
15 | TRBJ2-1 | TRBV18 | CASSRGISGYNEQFF
14 | TRBJ1-5 | TRBV19 | CASSMTQGVQPQHF
14 | TRBJ2-1 | TRBV28 | CASSLPSGVNEQFF
16 | TRBJ2-5 | TRBV7-2 | CASSFSSGRAQETQYF
16 | TRBJ1-2 | TRBV20-1 | CSARDGTMGPNYGYTF
15 | TRBJ2-1 | TRBV27 | CASSLGSTSYNEQFF
14 | TRBJ2-4 | TRBV5-1 | CASSLDPGENIQYF
14 | TRBJ1-1 | TRBV2 | CASSEGQGNTEAFF
14 | TRBJ1-3 | TRBV7-9 | CASSLGGSKDTIYF
15 | TRBJ2-7 | TRBV28 | CASSFLTGMSYEQYF
13 | TRBJ1-2 | TRBV7-6 | CASSSSQGAGYTF
14 | TRBJ2-1 | TRBV3-1 | CASSPTGGPDEQFF
15 | TRBJ2-3 | TRBV6-4 | CASSDSNSGGDTQYF
13 | TRBJ1-1 | TRBV6-6 | CASGQGKNTEAFF
14 | TRBJ1-5 | TRBV7-9 | CASSFGQSNQPQHF
16 | TRBJ2-1 | TRBV21-1 | CASFRRRAGTYNEQFF
14 | TRBJ2-7 | TRBV9 | CASSPWAGTYEQYF
15 | TRBJ2-5 | TRBV29-1 | CSVFAGGGIEETQYF
15 | TRBJ2-2 | TRBV7-3 | CASSLATGVDGELFF
12 | TRBJ2-7 | TRBV20-1 | CSGSGPLEVQYF
13 | TRBJ1-1 | TRBV4-2 | CASSQPLNTEAFF
14 | TRBJ2-6 | TRBV29-1 | CSVQGAPGANVLTF
11 | TRBJ2-2 | TRBV28 | CAVRGTGELFF